A selection of T cell receptor beta chains follows, all from one sample in a study of CD8 T cells in Susac syndrome. One entry per CDR3 protein results from TCRdb running MiXCR on the immunoSEQ multiplex PCR reads. This table holds a few hundred thousand distinct CDR3 sequences, 95% found once. Sequencing was carried out using CD4+ T cells from PBMCs. These TCRs come from a human donor with multiple sclerosis. CDR3s include the opening cysteine and the closing phenylalanine or tryptophan. D genes are given only for firm matches. Clone size, where shown, is once, few, many, or a class for clones that have expanded.

cdr3_nt cdr3_aa j_call clone_size d_call v_call
TGCAGCGTTGGGGACGGACAGTATCAGCCCCAGCATTTT CSVGDGQYQPQHF TRBJ1-5 once . TRBV29-1
TGTGCCAGCAGCGTAGTAAACAGGGCCGGGGAGCTGTTTTTT CASSVVNRAGELFF TRBJ2-2 . . TRBV9
TGTGCCAGCAGCGTATCTAAGGGGCGAGGGACTGAAGCTTTCTTT CASSVSKGRGTEAFF TRBJ1-1 . . TRBV9
TGTGCCAGCAGTCCGACAGACAATCAGCCCCAGCATTTT CASSPTDNQPQHF TRBJ1-5 . . TRBV12-3/TRBV12-4
TGTGCCAGCAGTTCTCATCGAACTGAAGCTTTCTTT CASSSHRTEAFF TRBJ1-1 . . TRBV27
TGTGCCAGCAGTTTGAATAGAGGAACTAACTATGGCTACACCTTC CASSLNRGTNYGYTF TRBJ1-2 . . TRBV25-1
TGCAGTGCTAGAACTACACGGGACAGATCCTCTGGGGCCAACGTCCTGACTTTC CSARTTRDRSSGANVLTF TRBJ2-6 . TRBD1 TRBV20-1
TGTGCCAGCAGGGACCTAGCCCATGAGCAGTTCTTC CASRDLAHEQFF TRBJ2-1 . . TRBV28
TGCAGCGTTGCCGGGCAAGGTCAGCCCCAGCATTTT CSVAGQGQPQHF TRBJ1-5 . . TRBV29-1
TGCAGTGCTATTGGCGGAGAGGGTCGTGGCTACACCTTC CSAIGGEGRGYTF TRBJ1-2 . . TRBV20-1
TGTGCCAGCAGCCCGTGGGGTAACCCTAACTATGGCTACACCTTC CASSPWGNPNYGYTF TRBJ1-2 . . TRBV9
TGTGCCACCAGCACCCGACAGGGAACCTACAATGAGCAGTTCTTC CATSTRQGTYNEQFF TRBJ2-1 . TRBD1 TRBV15
TGTGCCAGCAGCTCCGACCCGACTTCCGGGACAAATAATCAGCCCCAGCATTTT CASSSDPTSGTNNQPQHF TRBJ1-5 . . TRBV7-6